A selection of T cell receptor beta chains follows, all from one sample in a study of beta chain features in type 1 diabetes. Sequencing used immunoSEQ multiplex PCR; TCRdb keeps in-frame clones, though not all of them. The sample has some 290,000 clones, roughly a quarter seen once. The sample comprised naive CD4+ T cells from blood. These receptors originate from a woman aged 25-40 years with type 1 diabetes. Both conserved end residues are part of each CDR3. A D gene is named only where the DNA matches it firmly. Some rows have no size entry. The others give once, few or many, or a class for an expanded clone.

V	J	size	D	CDR3	DNA
TRBV4-1	TRBJ2-4	.	TRBD1	CASSPETGQNIQYF	TGCGCCAGCAGCCCCGAGACAGGGCAAAACATTCAGTACTTC
TRBV15	TRBJ1-5	few	.	CATSRDVRVHQPQHF	TGTGCCACCAGCAGAGATGTCAGGGTCCATCAGCCCCAGCATTTT
TRBV4-1	TRBJ1-2	.	.	CASSQGQGPMRGYTF	TGCGCCAGCAGCCAAGGGCAGGGTCCTATGCGGGGCTACACCTTC
TRBV6-4	TRBJ2-1	few	TRBD1	CASSAQGAYEQFF	TGTGCCAGCAGTGCCCAGGGGGCCTATGAGCAGTTCTTC
TRBV7-9	TRBJ2-1	.	TRBD2	CARALTSGSNEQFF	TGTGCCAGAGCCTTGACTAGCGGGAGTAATGAGCAGTTCTTC
TRBV7-3	TRBJ2-3	.	.	CASSLREGDTQYF	TGTGCCAGCAGCTTGAGGGAAGGAGATACGCAGTATTTT
TRBV5-6	TRBJ1-2	once	.	CASRPNFGATYTF	TGTGCCAGCAGGCCGAACTTTGGAGCTACCTACACCTTC
TRBV5-1	TRBJ1-5	few	.	CASSFTGNRNQPQHF	TGCGCCAGCAGCTTTACAGGGAATCGCAATCAGCCCCAGCATTTT
TRBV18	TRBJ2-3	.	.	CASTLGGTDTQYF	TGTGCCAGCACGCTGGGCGGCACAGATACGCAGTATTTT
TRBV29-1	TRBJ1-5	.	TRBD1	CSVQQGYSNQPQHF	TGCAGCGTTCAACAGGGGTATAGCAATCAGCCCCAGCATTTT
TRBV5-6	TRBJ2-1	few	.	CASSQYHEQFF	TGTGCCAGCAGCCAGTACCATGAGCAGTTCTTC
TRBV7-6	TRBJ1-1	.	.	CASRRGRGTEAFF	TGTGCCAGCAGAAGAGGTCGGGGCACTGAAGCTTTCTTT
TRBV5-1	TRBJ2-5	few	.	CASSRWGPTVGSQETQYF	TGCGCCAGCAGCCGATGGGGGCCCACGGTGGGGTCCCAAGAGACCCAGTACTTC
TRBV27	TRBJ1-2	few	.	CASSFTPRGAGYGYTF	TGTGCCAGCAGTTTTACCCCCCGGGGGGCTGGCTATGGCTACACCTTC
TRBV15	TRBJ2-7	few	.	CATRRGTSHEQYF	TGTGCCACCAGGCGGGGGACAAGCCACGAGCAGTACTTC
TRBV6-1	TRBJ2-1	.	.	CASSATQGGYNEQFF	TGTGCCAGCAGTGCCACGCAGGGAGGCTACAATGAGCAGTTCTTC
TRBV30	TRBJ2-6	few	TRBD1	CAGQGAGGANVLTF	TGTGCCGGACAGGGGGCGGGAGGGGCCAACGTCCTGACTTTC
TRBV4-1	TRBJ1-2	.	.	CASSQVLSTGSYTF	TGCGCCAGCAGCCAAGTCCTTTCGACAGGAAGCTACACCTTC
TRBV7-3	TRBJ1-2	few	.	CASSPHSGDYGYTF	TGTGCCAGCAGCCCCCATTCGGGGGACTATGGCTACACCTTC
TRBV29-1	TRBJ2-5	.	.	CSVDKTTKETQYF	TGCAGCGTTGATAAAACTACTAAAGAGACCCAGTACTTC
TRBV19	TRBJ1-5	.	.	CASSMYGDQPQHF	TGTGCCAGTAGTATGTACGGGGATCAGCCCCAGCATTTT
TRBV29-1	TRBJ1-2	few	.	CSVRTFSLGYTF	TGCAGCGTGCGGACATTCTCTCTCGGCTACACCTTC
TRBV9	TRBJ2-1	.	TRBD2	CASSPLGAGGVNEQFF	TGTGCCAGCAGCCCGCTGGGTGCGGGAGGAGTTAATGAGCAGTTCTTC
TRBV15	TRBJ1-1	.	.	CATSILTGNTEAFF	TGTGCCACCAGCATACTTACAGGGAACACTGAAGCTTTCTTT
TRBV5-6	TRBJ1-1	few	.	CASSLYHGRTEAFF	TGTGCCAGCAGCTTGTATCATGGGAGGACTGAAGCTTTCTTT
TRBV28	TRBJ1-1	.	.	CASIHGTGHTEAFF	TGTGCCAGCATACACGGCACAGGACACACTGAAGCTTTCTTT
TRBV29-1	TRBJ2-1	few	.	CSVEPSHNEQFF	TGCAGCGTTGAACCTAGCCACAATGAGCAGTTCTTC
TRBV21-1	TRBJ2-7	.	.	CASQGVQYF	TGTGCCAGCCAGGGGGTGCAGTACTTC
TRBV28	TRBJ2-6	.	.	CASRRELSGANVLTF	TGTGCCAGCAGACGGGAACTCTCTGGGGCCAACGTCCTGACTTTC
TRBV30	TRBJ2-7	.	TRBD1	CAWSAPTWGTEAYEQYF	TGTGCCTGGAGTGCCCCTACCTGGGGGACAGAGGCCTACGAGCAGTACTTC
TRBV18	TRBJ1-2	few	.	CASSLTGIDYGYTF	TGTGCCAGCTCCCTCACAGGGATTGACTATGGCTACACCTTC
TRBV9	TRBJ2-7	.	.	CASSPLSTFSYEQYF	TGTGCCAGCAGCCCACTAAGCACGTTCTCCTACGAGCAGTACTTC
TRBV18	TRBJ1-2	.	.	CASSPMAAGKAENYGYTF	TGTGCCAGCTCACCAATGGCAGCTGGAAAAGCGGAAAACTATGGCTACACCTTC
TRBV2	TRBJ2-7	.	TRBD1	CASSRNERTGGTF	TGTGCCAGCAGTAGAAATGAACGGACAGGGGGCACTTTC
TRBV14	TRBJ2-5	.	.	CASSQGPGQETQYF	TGTGCCAGCAGCCAAGGTCCAGGGCAAGAGACCCAGTACTTC
TRBV6-1	TRBJ2-4	.	.	CASSEGTWGAKNIQYF	TGTGCCAGCAGTGAAGGGACATGGGGAGCCAAAAACATTCAGTACTTC
TRBV29-1	TRBJ2-1	.	TRBD2	CSVSGSDPYNGEQFF	TGCAGCGTGAGCGGGAGTGACCCTTACAATGGTGAGCAGTTCTTC
TRBV2	TRBJ2-7	.	TRBD2	CASSGLAGVYEQYF	TGTGCCAGCAGTGGACTAGCGGGAGTTTACGAGCAGTACTTC
TRBV15	TRBJ1-1	.	.	CATSRDQGGTEAFF	TGTGCCACCAGCAGAGATCAGGGTGGGACTGAAGCTTTCTTT
TRBV5-4	TRBJ2-7	few	.	CASSTRTGTFEQYF	TGTGCCAGCAGCACACGGACGGGGACTTTCGAGCAGTACTTC
TRBV7-2	TRBJ2-7	.	TRBD2	CASSRTSEPYEQYF	TGTGCCAGCAGCAGGACTAGCGAGCCCTACGAGCAGTACTTC